These T cell receptor beta chains were read from a single sample in a study of radiation and T cells in renal cell carcinoma. Profiled with immunoSEQ multiplex PCR; TCRdb holds only in-frame clones, not every one. This sample has about 130,000 clones, with approximately 80% found just once. Source: blood, taken from a patient whose treatment included radiotherapy and nephrectomy. These receptors came from an older woman with renal cell carcinoma. CDR3s include the opening cysteine and the closing phenylalanine or tryptophan. D genes are given only for firm matches. Clone sizes are given selectively: once, few, many, or a class where the clone is expanded.

clone_size	cdr3_length	j_call	d_call	v_call	cdr3_aa	cdr3_nt
.	18	TRBJ2-3	TRBD2	TRBV9	CASSEGSGRAVGRNTQYF	TGTGCCAGCAGCGAAGGTAGCGGGAGGGCCGTAGGGAGAAATACGCAGTATTTT
.	14	TRBJ2-5	TRBD1	TRBV6-1	CASSAGQGSETQYF	TGTGCCAGCAGTGCGGGACAGGGTAGCGAGACCCAGTACTTC
.	15	TRBJ2-3	.	TRBV7-2	CASSLALGRTDTQYF	TGTGCCAGCAGCTTAGCGTTGGGACGCACAGATACGCAGTATTTT
.	13	TRBJ2-3	.	TRBV14	CASSQQYTDTQYF	TGTGCCAGCAGCCAGCAGTACACAGATACGCAGTATTTT
.	14	TRBJ2-7	.	TRBV7-8	CASSPLDTSYEQYF	TGTGCCAGCAGCCCTTTGGACACCTCCTACGAGCAGTACTTC
once	15	TRBJ2-5	.	TRBV6-6	CASSPRGMGQETQYF	TGTGCCAGCAGCCCCCGGGGCATGGGGCAAGAGACCCAGTACTTC
.	13	TRBJ2-3	TRBD2	TRBV2	CASSVLAGDTQYF	TGTGCCAGCAGTGTGCTAGCGGGAGATACGCAGTATTTT
.	14	TRBJ1-5	.	TRBV9	CASSPSTGYQPQHF	TGTGCCAGCAGCCCAAGTACGGGCTATCAGCCCCAGCATTTT
.	13	TRBJ1-2	.	TRBV7-2	CASSAPHRGGYTF	TGTGCCAGCAGCGCTCCCCACAGAGGTGGCTACACCTTC
.	15	TRBJ1-1	TRBD1	TRBV6-5	CASSPGTGGRTEAFF	TGTGCCAGCAGTCCCGGGACAGGGGGCAGGACTGAAGCTTTCTTT
.	14	TRBJ2-2	TRBD2	TRBV30	CAWSAGLAAGELFF	TGTGCCTGGAGTGCGGGACTAGCCGCCGGGGAGCTGTTTTTT
.	17	TRBJ2-1	.	TRBV4-1	CASSRPGRDRSYNEQFF	TGCGCCAGCAGCCGACCGGGACGGGATAGGTCCTACAATGAGCAGTTCTTC
.	13	TRBJ2-5	.	TRBV10-3	CAISDLGEETQYF	TGTGCCATCAGTGATTTGGGGGAAGAGACCCAGTACTTC
.	14	TRBJ2-5	.	TRBV12-2	CASRGIDREETQYF	TGTGCAAGTCGCGGTATCGACAGGGAAGAGACCCAGTACTTC
.	12	TRBJ2-2	.	TRBV28	CASSEYTGELFF	TGTGCCAGCAGTGAATACACCGGGGAGCTGTTTTTT
.	17	TRBJ2-1	.	TRBV15	CATSRVQGGSSYNEQFF	TGTGCCACCAGCAGAGTACAGGGCGGGAGCTCCTACAATGAGCAGTTCTTC
.	14	TRBJ2-7	.	TRBV10-3	CATTSGTATYEQYF	TGTGCCACCACTTCCGGGACGGCCACCTACGAGCAGTACTTC
.	14	TRBJ2-2	.	TRBV2	CASSPPPGTGELFF	TGTGCCAGCAGTCCCCCCCCGGGCACCGGGGAGCTGTTTTTT
.	12	TRBJ2-3	.	TRBV7-9	CASSFSTDTQYF	TGTGCCAGCAGCTTTTCGACAGATACGCAGTATTTT
.	15	TRBJ1-3	.	TRBV2	CASLSDISSGNTIYF	TGTGCCAGCCTTTCCGACATCTCCTCTGGAAACACCATATATTTT
.	15	TRBJ2-7	.	TRBV19	CASRYYAGSSYEQYF	TGTGCCAGTAGGTACTACGCCGGGAGCTCCTACGAGCAGTACTTC
.	14	TRBJ1-2	.	TRBV5-4	CASSTGGLNYGYTF	TGTGCCAGCAGCACCGGGGGACTGAACTATGGCTACACCTTC
.	16	TRBJ2-3	.	TRBV5-1	CASSLAGLPSTDTQYF	TGCGCCAGCAGCTTGGCCGGACTACCTAGCACAGATACGCAGTATTTT
.	16	TRBJ2-7	.	TRBV4-3	CASSPQPGTGSYEQYF	TGCGCCAGCAGCCCGCAGCCCGGGACTGGCTCCTACGAGCAGTACTTC
once	14	TRBJ2-3	TRBD2	TRBV25-1	CASVSGRGPDTQYF	TGTGCCAGCGTTAGCGGGAGGGGGCCAGATACGCAGTATTTT
.	16	TRBJ2-2	.	TRBV11-2	CASSLGYSSNTGELFF	TGTGCCAGCAGCTTAGGTTACTCCTCGAACACCGGGGAGCTGTTTTTT
.	16	TRBJ2-2	TRBD2	TRBV4-2	CASSQDLLAGTGELFF	TGTGCCAGCAGCCAAGATTTACTAGCGGGCACCGGGGAGCTGTTTTTT
.	14	TRBJ2-5	TRBD2	TRBV29-1	CSVAPTSGKETQYF	TGCAGCGTCGCACCGACTAGCGGGAAAGAGACCCAGTACTTC
.	12	TRBJ1-1	.	TRBV6-5	CASKRVNTEAFF	TGTGCCAGCAAGAGGGTGAATACTGAAGCTTTCTTT
once	13	TRBJ2-7	.	TRBV6-6	CASSYSAHYEQYF	TGTGCCAGCAGTTACAGTGCGCACTACGAGCAGTACTTC
.	16	TRBJ2-7	TRBD1	TRBV9	CASSSLGQGAIDEQYF	TGTGCCAGCAGCTCCCTCGGTCAGGGGGCAATTGACGAGCAGTACTTC